This passage covers 10 T cell receptor beta chains from one sample sequenced in a study of PD-1 blockade in classical Hodgkin lymphoma. Specified time point: newly diagnosed, previously untreated cHL patient sample. The table came from immunoSEQ multiplex PCR; TCRdb's copy has only in-frame clones and leaves some out. Of under 80,000 clones in the sample, about 94% were seen once. The specimen sequenced was peripheral blood mononuclear cells (PBMCs). The receptors originated from a human donor with classical Hodgkin lymphoma.

Only one count was recorded for this clone. The gene calls are TRBV2 and TRBJ2-3, with D perhaps TRBD1 (5 bases). Germline values: CDR1 SNHLY, CDR2 FYNNEI. This CDR3 spans 14 amino acids. V lost 5 bases and J 2 bases, leaving 11 bases between the germline ends. The DNA for the CDR3 is TGTGCCAGCAGTCGGAGACAGCACACAGATACGCAGTATTTT. Translation gives CASSRRQHTDTQYF.

The chain employs TRBV20-1 and TRBJ1-1; no definite D call. This CDR3 is 10 amino acids long. Germline V gene sequence: CDR1 DFQATT, CDR2 SNEGSKA (reference sequence). Between the trimmed V and J ends, which lost 3 bases and 5 bases, there was a span of 4 bases. This CDR3 is CSASGTEAFF. The CDR3 nucleotides are TGCAGTGCTAGTGGGACTGAAGCTTTCTTT.

The V and J genes are TRBV10-3 and TRBJ2-1; either TRBD1 or TRBD2 may supply D (7 bases each). This CDR3 contains 16 residues. Germline CDR1 reads ENHRY; CDR2 reads SYGVKD. V was pared by 4 bases and J by 3 bases, with 16 bases between. CDR3 nucleotide sequence: TGTGCCATCAGTGTGGGGCAGGGGGGGGACTACAATGAGCAGTTCTTC. Encoded protein: CAISVGQGGDYNEQFF.

This clone occurred once. V usage is TRBV19 and J usage is TRBJ2-5, with 8 bases aligning to TRBD1. The J segment lost 4 bases and the V segment lost 6 bases, leaving 10 bases of the junction unmatched. Germline CDR1 is LNHDA and CDR2 is SQIVND (reference sequence). The CDR3 is 15 amino acids. The chain's CDR3 is CASRDGQGGRETQYF. The DNA of the CDR3 is TGTGCCAGTAGGGATGGACAGGGAGGAAGAGAGACCCAGTACTTC.

The V call is TRBV29-1, the J call TRBJ2-7; perhaps D is TRBD1 or TRBD2 (5 bases each). Germline CDR1 SQVTM, CDR2 ANQGSEA. V lost 4 bases to trimming and J lost 6 bases, with 10 bases between them. The CDR3 spans 11 residues. The CDR3 nucleotides read TGCAGCGTTGCGGGGCGATCCGAGCAGTACTTC. Its translation is CSVAGRSEQYF.

The genes are TRBV11-2 and TRBJ2-2; possible D gene TRBD1, 5 bases. The germline gives CDR1 SGHAT, CDR2 FQNNGV. The CDR3 totals 16 residues. Trimming took 2 bases from V and 2 from J, leaving 12 bases between them. The CDR3 loop is CASSLRLGQNTGELFF. CDR3 DNA: TGTGCCAGCAGCTTAAGACTTGGACAAAACACCGGGGAGCTGTTTTTT.

This clone has only a few counts. V gene TRBV6-5 combines with J gene TRBJ1-2, with TRBD1 identical over 9 bases. The germline CDR1 and CDR2 sequences are MNHEY and SVGAGI. The CDR3 length is 14 residues. V dropped 0 bases and J dropped 8; count of bases not matched to a gene: 4. The CDR3 here is CASSYSGTGSGYTF. DNA for the CDR3: TGTGCCAGCAGTTACTCCGGGACAGGGAGCGGCTACACCTTC.

This rearrangement joins TRBV7-8 to TRBJ1-1; D may be TRBD1 (5 bases). This CDR3 has 16 amino acids. V shed 5 bases and J shed 2 bases, with 18 bases lying between them. Germline V CDR1 and CDR2: SGHVS, FQNEAQ. The CDR3 DNA is TGTGCCAGCAGCCTCGACGGGGCTCGTCTTAACACTGAAGCTTTCTTT. Protein sequence: CASSLDGARLNTEAFF.

This chain joins TRBV27 and TRBJ1-1; 9 nucleotides line up with TRBD1. V lost 7 bases, J lost 1 base, and 7 bases stayed unmatched. Germline V gives CDR1 MNHEY, CDR2 SMNVEV (reference sequence). CDR3 length: 15 residues. The CDR3 sequence is CASIPLDRGNTEAFF. The CDR3 DNA follows: TGTGCCAGCATCCCGCTGGACAGGGGGAACACTGAAGCTTTCTTT.

The rearrangement joins TRBV2 to TRBJ1-1; the D is unclear. This CDR3 is built from 13 residues. Trimming took off 8 bases at V and 2 bases at J, with 12 bases between the two ends. Germline V lookup: CDR1 SNHLY, CDR2 FYNNEI. CDR3 region: CASGRVGNTEAFF. The CDR3 nucleotides read TGTGCCAGCGGGAGGGTGGGAAACACTGAAGCTTTCTTT.